This T cell receptor beta chain emerged from a study of blood T cell repertoires in COVID-19. The overall study: Italy, Spain and the United States were the sources of the convalescent and acute COVID-19 samples. Sources were T cells, B-cell-depleted T cells, or PBMCs; the material itself was cDNA or gDNA.

As processed by the authors: Amplified reference gene primers provided the basis for estimating nucleated cell counts. Using immunoSEQ multiplex PCR, the repertoire was profiled, and TCRdb retains in-frame clones only, with some absent. That table is the source of V, J and clone size, and D and trimming were worked out from the DNA. The sample includes fewer than 250,000 clones, about 87% of them seen just once. With V trimmed by 2 bases and J by 3 bases, 5 bases remained unmatched. The CDR3 is 16 residues long. CDR1 is SGHNT and CDR2 is YYREEE in the germline V gene (reference sequence). Source material: peripheral blood. The V and J genes are TRBV5-4 and TRBJ2-1; 10 bases match TRBD2. The clonotype originates from a man between 65 and 85 years old with acute or convalescent COVID-19. This CDR3 reads CASSLLTSGIYNEQFF. The DNA for the CDR3 is TGTGCCAGCAGCTTACTTACTAGCGGGATCTACAATGAGCAGTTCTTC.